This TCR beta chain was observed in a study of shared clonotypes between healthy human individuals. The ends lost 6 bases at V and 2 bases at J; junction bases unmatched: 8. The CDR3 is 15 residues long. Germline V CDR1 and CDR2: MNHEY, SVGAGI. Using immunoSEQ multiplex PCR, the repertoire was profiled, and TCRdb retains in-frame clones only, with some absent. The sample records under 2,500,000 clones, 90% to 96% being singletons. The sample comprised naive CD4+ T cells sorted from blood. The sample's subset: CD45RA+ positively selected. This receptor was taken from a man younger than 35 in good health. The V and J genes are TRBV6-5 and TRBJ2-5, with TRBD2 matching over 8 bases. For the CDR3, the DNA is TGTGCCAGCAGCGCACGGGTAGCGGGGCAAGAGACCCAGTACTTC. This codes for CASSARVAGQETQYF.